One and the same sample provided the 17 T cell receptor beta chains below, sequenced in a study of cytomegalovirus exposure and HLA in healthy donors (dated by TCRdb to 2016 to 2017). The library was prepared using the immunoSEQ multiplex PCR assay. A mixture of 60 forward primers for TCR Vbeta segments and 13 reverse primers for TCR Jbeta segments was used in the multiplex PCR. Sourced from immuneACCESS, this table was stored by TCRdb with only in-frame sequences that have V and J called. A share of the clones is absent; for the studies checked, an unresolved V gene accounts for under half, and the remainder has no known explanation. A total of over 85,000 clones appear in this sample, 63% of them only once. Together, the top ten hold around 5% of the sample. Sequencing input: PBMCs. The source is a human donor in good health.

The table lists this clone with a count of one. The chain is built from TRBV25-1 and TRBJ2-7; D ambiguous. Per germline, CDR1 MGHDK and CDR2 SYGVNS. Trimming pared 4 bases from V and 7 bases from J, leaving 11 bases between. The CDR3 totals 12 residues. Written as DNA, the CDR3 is TGTGCCAGCAGTGGAGGCCCCATAGAGCAGTACTTC. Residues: CASSGGPIEQYF.

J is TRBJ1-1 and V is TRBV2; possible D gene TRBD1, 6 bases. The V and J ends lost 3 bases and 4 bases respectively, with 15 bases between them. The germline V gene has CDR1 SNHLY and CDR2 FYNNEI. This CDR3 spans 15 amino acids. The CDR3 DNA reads TGTGCCAGCAGTGAGTCGGGGGGGCGACGCACTGAAGCTTTCTTT. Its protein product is CASSESGGRRTEAFF.

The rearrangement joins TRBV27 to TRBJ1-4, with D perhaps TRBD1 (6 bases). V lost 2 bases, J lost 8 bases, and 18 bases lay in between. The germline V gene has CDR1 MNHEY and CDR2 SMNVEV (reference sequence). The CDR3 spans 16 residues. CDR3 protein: CASSLGYGGLGEKLFF. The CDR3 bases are TGTGCCAGCAGTTTAGGTTATGGGGGCCTGGGGGAAAAACTGTTTTTT.

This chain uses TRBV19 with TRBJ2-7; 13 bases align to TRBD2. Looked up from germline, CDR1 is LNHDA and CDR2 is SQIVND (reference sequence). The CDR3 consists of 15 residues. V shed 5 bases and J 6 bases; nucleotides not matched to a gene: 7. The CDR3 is CASSSSGTSGIEQYF. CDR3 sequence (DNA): TGTGCCAGTAGTTCGTCCGGGACTAGCGGGATCGAGCAGTACTTC. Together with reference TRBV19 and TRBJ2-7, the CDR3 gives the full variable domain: DGGITQSPKYLFRKEGQNVTLSCEQNLNHDAMYWYRQDPGQGLRLIYYSQIVNDFQKGDIAEGYSVSREKKESFPLTVTSAQKNPTAFYLCASSSSGTSGIEQYFGPGTRLTVT.

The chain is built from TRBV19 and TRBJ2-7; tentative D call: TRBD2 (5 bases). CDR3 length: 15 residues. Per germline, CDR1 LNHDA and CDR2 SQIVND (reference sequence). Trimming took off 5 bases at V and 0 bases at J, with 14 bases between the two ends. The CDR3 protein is CASSRGFRSSYEQYF. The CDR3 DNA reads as TGTGCCAGTAGTCGGGGTTTCAGGAGCTCCTACGAGCAGTACTTC.

Here the CDR3 DNA reads TGCGCCAGCAGTGAGTCTGGACTAGCGGGAGGCTCTACCTACGAGCAGTACTTC. The encoded protein is CASSESGLAGGSTYEQYF. The gene calls are TRBV10-1 and TRBJ2-5, with 14 bases fitting TRBD2. The J call is doubtful: the DNA matches TRBJ2-7 better. Germline V gene sequence: CDR1 WNHNN, CDR2 SYGVQD (reference sequence). This CDR3 spans 18 amino acids.

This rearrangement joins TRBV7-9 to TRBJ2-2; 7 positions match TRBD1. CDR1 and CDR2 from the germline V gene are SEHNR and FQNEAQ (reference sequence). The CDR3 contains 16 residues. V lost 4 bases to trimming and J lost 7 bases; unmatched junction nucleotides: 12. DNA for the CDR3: TGTGCCAGCAGCTCAACAGGGGTTCGAATGAGCGGGGAGCTGTTTTTT. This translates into CASSSTGVRMSGELFF.

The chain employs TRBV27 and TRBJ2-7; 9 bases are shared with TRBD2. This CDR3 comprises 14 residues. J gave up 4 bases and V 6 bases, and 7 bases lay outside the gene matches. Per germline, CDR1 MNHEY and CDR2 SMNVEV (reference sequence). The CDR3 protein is CASRGAGGRYEQYF. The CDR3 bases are TGTGCCAGCAGGGGGGCGGGAGGGAGATACGAGCAGTACTTC.

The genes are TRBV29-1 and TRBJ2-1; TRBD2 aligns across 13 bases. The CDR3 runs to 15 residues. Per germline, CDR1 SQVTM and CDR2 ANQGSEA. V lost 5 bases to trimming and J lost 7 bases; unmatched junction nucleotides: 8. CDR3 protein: CSVIGLAGDRNEQFF. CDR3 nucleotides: TGCAGCGTTATAGGACTAGCGGGAGACAGGAATGAGCAGTTCTTC.

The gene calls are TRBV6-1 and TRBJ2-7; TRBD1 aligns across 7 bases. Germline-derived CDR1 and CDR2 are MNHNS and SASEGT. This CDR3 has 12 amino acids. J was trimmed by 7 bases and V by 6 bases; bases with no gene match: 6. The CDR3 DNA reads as TGTGCCAGCAGGACAGGGATGAGGGAGCAGTACTTC. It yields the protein CASRTGMREQYF.

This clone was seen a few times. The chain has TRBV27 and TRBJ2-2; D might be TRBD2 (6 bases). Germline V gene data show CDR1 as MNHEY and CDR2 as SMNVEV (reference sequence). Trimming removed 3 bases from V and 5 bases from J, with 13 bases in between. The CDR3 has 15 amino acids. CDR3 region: CASSFSGAGTGELFF. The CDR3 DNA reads TGTGCCAGCAGTTTCTCTGGTGCGGGAACCGGGGAGCTGTTTTTT.

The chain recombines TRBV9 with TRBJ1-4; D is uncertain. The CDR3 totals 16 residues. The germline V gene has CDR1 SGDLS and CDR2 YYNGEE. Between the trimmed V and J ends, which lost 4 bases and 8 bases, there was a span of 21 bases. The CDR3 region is CASSSTGTVTGEKLFF. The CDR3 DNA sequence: TGTGCCAGCAGCTCTACGGGAACGGTGACGGGGGAAAAACTGTTTTTT.

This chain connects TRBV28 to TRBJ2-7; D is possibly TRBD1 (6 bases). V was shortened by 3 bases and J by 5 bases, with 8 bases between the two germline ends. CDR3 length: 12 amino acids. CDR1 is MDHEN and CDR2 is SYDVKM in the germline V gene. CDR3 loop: CASSFPGDEQYF. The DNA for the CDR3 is TGTGCCAGCAGTTTCCCAGGGGACGAGCAGTACTTC.

Here the CDR3 DNA reads TGTGCCTGGAACAGGGATATCTATCAGCCCCAGCATTTT. Protein sequence: CAWNRDIYQPQHF. This chain joins TRBV30 and TRBJ1-5; perhaps TRBD1 as D (6 bases). V was cut by 4 bases and J by 5 bases, with 12 bases left in between. This CDR3 region has 13 residues. The V gene's germline CDR1 is GTSNPN and CDR2 SVGIG (reference sequence).

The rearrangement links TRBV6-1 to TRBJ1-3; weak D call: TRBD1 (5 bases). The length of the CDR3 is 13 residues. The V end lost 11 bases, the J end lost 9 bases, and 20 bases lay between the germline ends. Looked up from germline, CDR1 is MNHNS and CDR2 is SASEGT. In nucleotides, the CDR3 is TGTGCCGTAGAGCCCTCCAGGGTCCGCACCATATATTTT. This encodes CAVEPSRVRTIYF.

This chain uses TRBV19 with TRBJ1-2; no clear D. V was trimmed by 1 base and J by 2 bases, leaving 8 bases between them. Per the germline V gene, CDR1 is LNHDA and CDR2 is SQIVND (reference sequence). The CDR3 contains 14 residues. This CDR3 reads CASSIAAGNYGYTF. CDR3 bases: TGTGCCAGTAGTATAGCCGCAGGCAACTATGGCTACACCTTC.

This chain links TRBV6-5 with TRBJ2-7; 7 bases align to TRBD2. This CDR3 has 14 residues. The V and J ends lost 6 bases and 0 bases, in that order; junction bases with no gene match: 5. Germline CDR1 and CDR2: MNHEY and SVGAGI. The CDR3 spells CASRRLAGSYEQYF. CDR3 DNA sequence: TGTGCCAGCAGGAGATTAGCGGGCTCCTACGAGCAGTACTTC.